This paragraph covers one T cell receptor (beta chain) sequence. Its antigen is still unknown. Sequencing of DNA taken from cultured CD4+ T cells relied on the Oncomine TCR Beta short-read assay. TCRdb re-called the PCR reads through MiXCR, storing one row per CDR3 protein. The table records some 10,000 distinct CDR3 sequences, roughly 53% of them present only once. CDR1 is SQVTM and CDR2 is ANQGSEA in the germline V gene. The CDR3 has 13 residues. Trimming took 8 bases from V and 2 from J; bases not matched to a gene: 8. This entry is derived from a study of vaccination and CD4 T cells after COVID-19. Regarding treatment: approximately nine-day PBMC culture with coronavirus spike peptide pools or control peptides (ViraFEST assay).

The chain joins TRBV29-1 to TRBJ2-5, with 7 bases lining up with TRBD1. The specimen was CD4+ T cells from blood, cultured in vitro. The sequence came from a human donor who had recovered from COVID-19. The CDR3 is CSTRTGGQETQYF. The CDR3 DNA follows: TGCAGCACCCGGACAGGCGGTCAAGAGACCCAGTACTTC.